Listed below are T cell receptor beta chains from one sample, sequenced in a study of T cell changes during pregnancy in multiple sclerosis. The assay was immunoSEQ multiplex PCR, and TCRdb's table has in-frame clones only and misses some. This table has roughly 52,000 clones, approximately 94% appearing once. The specimen comprised CD8+ T cells from peripheral blood mononuclear cells, sampled in the third trimester of pregnancy. These receptors were obtained from a female donor with multiple sclerosis, enrolled in a pregnancy study. Both conserved end residues are part of each CDR3. A D gene is named only where the DNA matches it firmly. Clone sizes are given selectively: once, few, many, or a class where the clone is expanded.

J,D,V,size,DNA,CDR3
TRBJ2-7,.,TRBV5-8,once,TGTGCCACTCACCTAGGGGGTGCCTACGAGCAGTACTTC,CATHLGGAYEQYF
TRBJ2-3,TRBD2,TRBV9,.,TGTGCCAGCAGCGCCGGACTAGCGGGGCAGTATTTT,CASSAGLAGQYF
TRBJ2-1,.,TRBV29-1,.,TGCAGCGTTGAAGATCGTCCAGGCTACAATGAGCAGTTCTTC,CSVEDRPGYNEQFF
TRBJ1-3,.,TRBV27,.,TGTGCCAGCAGTATATTTGGGCCCACCTCCTCTGGAAACACCATATATTTT,CASSIFGPTSSGNTIYF
TRBJ2-1,TRBD2,TRBV18,.,TGTGCCAGCTCCCAGCCTAGCGGGGCCGTTGAGCAGTTCTTC,CASSQPSGAVEQFF
TRBJ2-2,TRBD2,TRBV19,.,TGTGCCAGTCAGATGGGAGCGGGAGCGTCCGCCGGGGAGCTGTTTTTT,CASQMGAGASAGELFF
TRBJ1-1,TRBD1,TRBV10-3,medium-sized,TGTGCCATCACCGGGGACAGGGAAACTGAAGCTTTCTTT,CAITGDRETEAFF
TRBJ2-7,.,TRBV9,.,TGTGCCAGCAGCGGTGGCCCGACCTACGAGCAGTACTTC,CASSGGPTYEQYF
TRBJ2-7,TRBD2,TRBV4-1,.,TGCGCCAGCAGCCAAAAGCCCCCTATTCACGGGAGGTTCTCCTACGAGCAGTACTTC,CASSQKPPIHGRFSYEQYF
TRBJ2-1,.,TRBV4-3,.,TGCGCCAGCAGCCAAGTAGGGGATAGCCCGAAGCATGAGCAGTTCTTC,CASSQVGDSPKHEQFF
TRBJ2-1,.,TRBV4-1,.,TGCGCCAGCAGCCATAGAAGTAGCAACGAGCAGTTCTTC,CASSHRSSNEQFF
TRBJ2-7,.,TRBV7-2,.,TGTGCCAGCAGCCCCCCCGGGGGCTCCTACGAGCAGTACTTC,CASSPPGGSYEQYF
TRBJ2-5,.,TRBV5-6,.,TGTGCCAGCAGGAGCCAGGGCCCCAAAGAGACCCAGTACTTC,CASRSQGPKETQYF
TRBJ2-7,TRBD2,TRBV28,.,TGTGCCAGCACCCCGAGGGAGGGACTAGGGGTTTACGAGCAGTACTTC,CASTPREGLGVYEQYF
TRBJ1-2,.,TRBV27,.,TGTGCCAGCAGTTCATTCAGGGGCGAACAGGATGGCTACACCTTC,CASSSFRGEQDGYTF
TRBJ2-3,TRBD2,TRBV7-2,.,TGTGCCAGCAGCTTAACGGGAGGAAGCACAGATACGCAGTATTTT,CASSLTGGSTDTQYF
TRBJ1-5,.,TRBV7-8,.,TGTGCCAGCAGCGTCGAGACAGGAGATCAGCCCCAGCATTTT,CASSVETGDQPQHF
TRBJ2-7,TRBD2,TRBV5-4,.,TGTGCCAGCAGCTGGAAGGTTGGGCTAGCGGGAGCCTACGAGCAGTACTTC,CASSWKVGLAGAYEQYF
TRBJ2-5,TRBD2,TRBV7-9,.,TGTGCCAGCAGCTCCAACGGACTAGCGGAGCAAGAGACCCAGTACTTC,CASSSNGLAEQETQYF
TRBJ1-1,.,TRBV14,.,TGTGCCAGCAGCCACTGGACAGCATCATGGGGCACTGAAGCTTTCTTT,CASSHWTASWGTEAFF
TRBJ1-5,.,TRBV27,.,TGTGCCAGCAGTTTCTCGGGAGACAATCAGCCCCAGCATTTT,CASSFSGDNQPQHF
TRBJ2-7,TRBD2,TRBV10-1,.,TGCGCCAGCAGTGAAAAGGGCGGGAGGGCCTCCTACGAGCAGTACTTC,CASSEKGGRASYEQYF
TRBJ1-3,.,TRBV7-9,.,TGTGCCAGCAGCTCCCCAGGGGCTGGAAACACCATATATTTT,CASSSPGAGNTIYF
TRBJ2-3,TRBD2,TRBV5-6,.,TGTGCCAGCAGCCCCGGACTAGCGGGAGGGCCCGATACGCAGTATTTT,CASSPGLAGGPDTQYF
TRBJ2-7,.,TRBV5-4,.,TGTGCCAGCAGCGATGGGCCCCCCTACGAGCAGTACTTC,CASSDGPPYEQYF
TRBJ2-7,.,TRBV5-1,.,TGCGCCAGCGCTTCTGGGAGTTACGAGCAGTACTTC,CASASGSYEQYF
TRBJ2-7,.,TRBV27,.,TGTGCCAGCAGTTTATCCTGGGCGTACGAGCAGTACTTC,CASSLSWAYEQYF
TRBJ2-5,TRBD1,TRBV5-6,.,TGTGCCACCGGGACAGATCAAGAGACCCAGTACTTC,CATGTDQETQYF
TRBJ1-2,.,TRBV5-6,.,TGTGCCAGCAGCTTCCCAAGACAGGACTATGGCTACACCTTC,CASSFPRQDYGYTF
TRBJ2-7,.,TRBV29-1,.,TGCAGCGTTCCGTCCCGGGATTCCTACGAGCAGTACTTC,CSVPSRDSYEQYF
TRBJ2-7,.,TRBV7-9,.,TGTGCCAGCAGCTTATCTAGCTACGAGCAGTACTTC,CASSLSSYEQYF
TRBJ2-5,TRBD1,TRBV4-3,.,TGCGCCAGCAGCAATTACAGGGGGGACGTAGAGACCCAGTACTTC,CASSNYRGDVETQYF
TRBJ2-7,TRBD1,TRBV6-1,.,TGTACCAGCAGTGATACCCCGGGACAGGGGGTCGACGAGCAGTACTTC,CTSSDTPGQGVDEQYF
TRBJ2-7,.,TRBV7-9,.,TGTGCCAGCAGCTTAAGTTCCGGGGGCGAGCAGTACTTC,CASSLSSGGEQYF
TRBJ2-7,.,TRBV7-9,.,TGTGCCAGCAGCTTAGCCCCGGCGGGCTCCTACGAGCAGTACTTC,CASSLAPAGSYEQYF
TRBJ2-7,TRBD2,TRBV11-2,once,TGTGCCAGCAGCATAGGACTAGCGGAAAGAGACTACGAGCAGTACTTC,CASSIGLAERDYEQYF
TRBJ2-1,TRBD1,TRBV7-9,.,TGTGCCAGCAGCTACTTAGTCGGGACAGGGAATGAGCAGTTCTTC,CASSYLVGTGNEQFF
TRBJ1-4,TRBD1,TRBV18,.,TGTGCCAGCTCACCATGGACAGGGGCTAATGAAAAACTGTTTTTT,CASSPWTGANEKLFF
TRBJ2-7,TRBD1,TRBV27,.,TGTGCCAGCAGCCTGACAGGGGGCGACTACGAGCAGTACTTC,CASSLTGGDYEQYF
TRBJ2-5,.,TRBV5-1,.,TGCGCCAGCAGGACTCTCCAAGAGACCCAGTACTTC,CASRTLQETQYF
TRBJ2-1,TRBD1,TRBV13,.,TGTGCCAGCAGTTCAGACAGGGTATACTACAATGAGCAGTTCTTC,CASSSDRVYYNEQFF
TRBJ1-6,TRBD1,TRBV5-4,.,TGTGCCAGCAGCTTGGGGGACAGTAATTCACCCCTCCACTTT,CASSLGDSNSPLHF
TRBJ1-1,.,TRBV7-7,.,TGTGCTAGCAGCCTAATAACAGGGACTGAAGCTTTCTTT,CASSLITGTEAFF
TRBJ2-3,.,TRBV10-1,.,TGCGCCAGCAGTGAGACGGTGGATACGCAGTATTTT,CASSETVDTQYF
TRBJ2-1,.,TRBV21-1,.,TGTGCCAGCAGCAAGCCCGGGACAGTGGACTATGAGCAGTTCTTC,CASSKPGTVDYEQFF
TRBJ2-1,TRBD2,TRBV10-2,.,TGCGCCAGCAGTGACCTGACTAGCGGGAGTCCCAATGAGCAGTTCTTC,CASSDLTSGSPNEQFF
TRBJ2-1,TRBD2,TRBV14,.,TGTGCCAGCAGCCGCTTGGCGGGAGGTTACAATGAGCAGTTCTTC,CASSRLAGGYNEQFF
TRBJ1-1,.,TRBV4-1,few,TGCGCCAGCAGCCAAGAGGGGGGGGTGAACACTGAAGCTTTCTTT,CASSQEGGVNTEAFF
TRBJ2-1,TRBD2,TRBV4-1,.,TGCGCCAGCAGCCAAGATAGTAGCGGGAGGCTGGAGGGGTTCTTC,CASSQDSSGRLEGFF
TRBJ2-1,TRBD2,TRBV28,.,TGTGCCAGCAGTCTGGGGCTAGCGGAAGGGCTCAATGAGCAGTTCTTC,CASSLGLAEGLNEQFF
TRBJ2-1,.,TRBV27,.,TGTGCCAGCAGTGTGACAGGAAGGACCTCCTACAATGAGCAGTTCTTC,CASSVTGRTSYNEQFF
TRBJ2-5,TRBD2,TRBV9,.,TGTGCCAGCAGCGTAGACGGGAGGGAGACCCAGTACTTC,CASSVDGRETQYF
TRBJ2-7,TRBD2,TRBV10-2,.,TGCGCCAGCAGTGAGACGGGGACTAGCGGGAACTACGAGCAGTACTTC,CASSETGTSGNYEQYF
TRBJ2-5,TRBD2,TRBV9,.,TGTGCCAGCAGCGTAGGGACTAGCGGGAGGGCCGAGACCCAGTACTTC,CASSVGTSGRAETQYF
TRBJ2-1,.,TRBV13,.,TGTGCCAGCAGCTTATCAGCGGGTTCCTACAATGAGCAGTTCTTC,CASSLSAGSYNEQFF
TRBJ1-5,.,TRBV19,.,TGTGCCAGTAGTCCGTACACCCCGCGCAATCAGCCCCAGCATTTT,CASSPYTPRNQPQHF
TRBJ1-5,TRBD1,TRBV6-1,.,TGTGCCAGCAGTGAAGGGACAGGGTCAAATCAGCCCCAGCATTTT,CASSEGTGSNQPQHF